This T cell receptor beta chain was sequenced in a study of quantifying T cell responses using KT2 cells. Study overall: TCR alpha and beta constant-region primers primed reverse transcription of RNA. A predetermined fluorescence threshold ended the second PCR, run as a qPCR. Study-level findings and limits: Input KT2 cell number predicted KT2 alpha and beta sequence counts linearly over several orders of magnitude.

The V end was cut by 4 bases, the J end by 6 bases, with 16 bases between. Germline CDR1 is SGHAT and CDR2 is FQNNGV. This CDR3 contains 15 residues. In the case of this clonotype: Its antigen is not identified.

A single-stranded UMI oligo with SP2 sequence was ligated to cDNA 3' ends. The first PCR ran approximately 4 cycles with an equimolar RC1.1 and RC1.2 beta primer mix. TCRdb processed the UMI-ligation and nested PCR reads anew with MiXCR; each CDR3 protein has one entry. The table records 50,000 to 70,000 distinct CDR3 sequences, more than 9% of them present only once. KT2, a clone with a known TCR, was spiked into unfractionated PBMC. Fixed numbers of PBMC received varying amounts of KT2 cells. V usage is TRBV11-2 and J usage is TRBJ2-1; the D gene could be TRBD1 or TRBD2 (5 bases each). Material: PBMCs spiked with cells of the T cell clone KT2. The clonotype comes from a human donor. CDR3 sequence: CASSYFGGPLNEQFF. CDR3 bases: TGTGCCAGCAGCTACTTTGGGGGACCCCTCAATGAGCAGTTCTTC. The full variable domain, completed using reference TRBV11-2 and TRBJ2-1, is EAGVAQSPRYKIIEKRQSVAFWCNPISGHATLYWYQQILGQGPKLLIQFQNNGVVDDSQLPKDRFSAERLKGVDSTLKIQPAKLEDSAVYLCASSYFGGPLNEQFFGPGTRLTVL.